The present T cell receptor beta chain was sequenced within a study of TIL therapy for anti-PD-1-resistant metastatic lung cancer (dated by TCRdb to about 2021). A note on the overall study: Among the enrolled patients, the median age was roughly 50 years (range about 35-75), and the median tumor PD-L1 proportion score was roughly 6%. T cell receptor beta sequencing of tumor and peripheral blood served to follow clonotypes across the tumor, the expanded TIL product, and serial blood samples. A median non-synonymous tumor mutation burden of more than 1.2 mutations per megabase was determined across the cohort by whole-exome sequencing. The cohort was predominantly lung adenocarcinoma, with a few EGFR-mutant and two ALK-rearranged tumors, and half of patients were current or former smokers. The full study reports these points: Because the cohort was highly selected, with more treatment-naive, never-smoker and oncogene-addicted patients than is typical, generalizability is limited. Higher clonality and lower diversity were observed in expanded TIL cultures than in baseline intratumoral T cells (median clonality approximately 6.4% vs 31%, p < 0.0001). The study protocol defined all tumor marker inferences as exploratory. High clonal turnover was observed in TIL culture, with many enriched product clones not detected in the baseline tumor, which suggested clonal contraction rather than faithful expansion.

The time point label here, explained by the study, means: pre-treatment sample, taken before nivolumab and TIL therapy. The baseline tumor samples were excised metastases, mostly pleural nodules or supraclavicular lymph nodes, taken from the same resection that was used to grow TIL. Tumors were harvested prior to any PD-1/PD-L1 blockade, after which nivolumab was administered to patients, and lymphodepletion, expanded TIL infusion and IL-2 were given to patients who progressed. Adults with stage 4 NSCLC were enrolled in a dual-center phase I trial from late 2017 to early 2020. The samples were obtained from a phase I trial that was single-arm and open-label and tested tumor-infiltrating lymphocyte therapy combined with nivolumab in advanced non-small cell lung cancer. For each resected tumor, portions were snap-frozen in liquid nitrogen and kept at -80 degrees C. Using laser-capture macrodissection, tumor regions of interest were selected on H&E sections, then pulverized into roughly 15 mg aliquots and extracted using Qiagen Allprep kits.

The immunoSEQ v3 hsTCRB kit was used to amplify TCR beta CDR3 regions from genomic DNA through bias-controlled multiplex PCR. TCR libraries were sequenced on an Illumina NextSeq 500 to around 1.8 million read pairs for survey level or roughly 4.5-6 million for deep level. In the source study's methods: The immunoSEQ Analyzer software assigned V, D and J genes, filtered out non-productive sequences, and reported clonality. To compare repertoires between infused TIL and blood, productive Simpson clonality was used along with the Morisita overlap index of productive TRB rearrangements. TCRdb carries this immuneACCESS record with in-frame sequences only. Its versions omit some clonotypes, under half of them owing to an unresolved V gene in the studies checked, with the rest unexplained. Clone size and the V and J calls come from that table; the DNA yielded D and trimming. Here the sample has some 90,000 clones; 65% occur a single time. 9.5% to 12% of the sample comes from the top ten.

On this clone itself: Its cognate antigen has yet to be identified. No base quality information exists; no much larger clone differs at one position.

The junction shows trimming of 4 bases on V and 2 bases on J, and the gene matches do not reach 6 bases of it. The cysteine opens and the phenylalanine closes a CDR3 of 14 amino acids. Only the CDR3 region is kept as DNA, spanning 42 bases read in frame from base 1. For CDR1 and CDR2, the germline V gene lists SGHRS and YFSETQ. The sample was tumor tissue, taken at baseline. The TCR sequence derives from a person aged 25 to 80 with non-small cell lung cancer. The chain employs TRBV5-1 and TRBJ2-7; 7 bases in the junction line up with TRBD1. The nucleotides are TGCGCCAGCAGCCGGGACAGTTCAGCCTACGAGCAGTACTTC. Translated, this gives CASSRDSSAYEQYF. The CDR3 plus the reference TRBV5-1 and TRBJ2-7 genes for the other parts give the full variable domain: KAGVTQTPRYLIKTRGQQVTLSCSPISGHRSVSWYQQTPGQGLQFLFEYFSETQRNKGNFPGRFSGRQFSNSRSEMNVSTLELGDSALYLCASSRDSSAYEQYFGPGTRLTVT.